This T cell receptor (beta chain) was sequenced for a study of cytomegalovirus exposure and HLA in healthy donors. The PCR was carried out with 60 Vbeta primers and 13 Jbeta primers. Produced via immunoSEQ multiplex PCR; TCRdb's table is partial and in-frame only. The sample has about 120,000 clones, over 60% seen once; the top ten hold around 2.7%. J lost 3 bases, V lost 7 bases, and 17 bases had no gene match. The CDR3 runs to 20 residues. Germline-derived CDR1 and CDR2 are SGHTA and FQGTGA. The TCR was taken from a woman in her thirties or forties in good health and CMV-seropositive. The source material was PBMCs. The chain combines TRBV7-3 with TRBJ2-6; 11 bases are a match to TRBD2. The CDR3 protein is CASTTALAGASSGGANVLTF. The CDR3 nucleotides are TGTGCCAGCACAACGGCACTAGCGGGAGCTTCATCCGGTGGGGCCAACGTCCTGACTTTC.